One and the same sample provided the 31 T cell receptor beta chains below, sequenced in a study of monozygotic twins with inflammatory bowel disease. Each CDR3 protein gets one entry in TCRdb, which reprocessed the 5' RACE reads and gives no DNA. In all, the sample yields 330,000 or so distinct CDR3 sequences. Sequencing used blood. These receptor sequences come from a human donor with ulcerative colitis or Crohn's disease, or a healthy co-twin of an affected twin (not recorded which).

The V gene is TRBV19, the J gene TRBJ2-2; the TRBD1 assignment by TCRdb is unverifiable without DNA. The CDR3 is 18 amino acids. Germline CDR1 reads LNHDA; CDR2 reads SQIVND (reference sequence). The chain's CDR3 is CASNFAGTFRSNTGELFF.

This chain's CDR3 is CASSLSRGGTSTDTQYF. This chain connects TRBV7-2 to TRBJ2-3; checking the TCRdb D call of TRBD1 is not possible without DNA. The CDR3 runs 17 residues. CDR1 is SGHTA and CDR2 is FQGNSA in the germline V gene.

The chain recombines TRBV27 with TRBJ1-3; TCRdb indicates TRBD1, and absent DNA this call remains unverified. The length of the CDR3 is 16 residues. Germline V gene lookup returns CDR1 MNHEY and CDR2 SMNVEV (reference sequence). The CDR3 protein is CASSLDRRESGNTIYF.

The rearrangement links TRBV6-1 to TRBJ1-1; without DNA, the TCRdb call of TRBD1 cannot be checked. The germline V gene has CDR1 MNHNS and CDR2 SASEGT. This CDR3 has 14 residues. The CDR3: CASSEARGGPEAFF.

The V gene is TRBV20-1, the J gene TRBJ2-5; the TCRdb D gene call, TRBD1, has no DNA to confirm it. The CDR3 contains 12 residues. Per germline, CDR1 DFQATT and CDR2 SNEGSKA (reference sequence). The CDR3 loop reads CSANRGQETQYF.

The chain is built from TRBV20-1 and TRBJ1-4. The length of the CDR3 is 13 residues. Germline V gene sequence: CDR1 DFQATT, CDR2 SNEGSKA (reference sequence). CDR3 amino acids: CSATRGKHEKLFF.

The chain combines TRBV11-2 with TRBJ2-6; TCRdb's D call, TRBD1, is unchecked because there is no DNA. Germline V gives CDR1 SGHAT, CDR2 FQNNGV. The CDR3 has 18 residues. This CDR3 is CASSLVVVGASGANVLTF. Drawing the rest from reference TRBV11-2 and TRBJ2-6, the complete variable domain is EAGVAQSPRYKIIEKRQSVAFWCNPISGHATLYWYQQILGQGPKLLIQFQNNGVVDDSQLPKDRFSAERLKGVDSTLKIQPAKLEDSAVYLCASSLVVVGASGANVLTFGAGSRLTVL.

The chain has TRBV5-1 and TRBJ2-7; the D call of TRBD1 rests on TCRdb alone, since no DNA is present to check it. Germline lookup yields CDR1 SGHRS and CDR2 YFSETQ. The CDR3 sequence is 15 residues long. The CDR3 loop is CASSREPEQPYEQYF.

This clonotype ranks as medium-sized (0.01 to 0.1%) in terms of frequency. This sequence joins TRBV29-1 and TRBJ2-7. Germline V gene lookup returns CDR1 SQVTM and CDR2 ANQGSEA. CDR3 length: 11 amino acids. This CDR3 is CSVGILHEQYF.

The rearrangement joins TRBV7-2 to TRBJ1-1. Per the germline V gene, CDR1 is SGHTA and CDR2 is FQGNSA. The CDR3 extends over 13 amino acids. CDR3 residues: CASSGRGGTEAFF.

The V gene is TRBV11-2, the J gene TRBJ1-2. This CDR3 region has 13 residues. CDR1 is SGHAT, CDR2 FQNNGV, per germline. CDR3 region: CASSLGLNYGYTF.

This rearrangement joins TRBV5-1 to TRBJ1-1; TCRdb reports TRBD1, a call that lacks DNA to check it against. Germline V gene sequence: CDR1 SGHRS, CDR2 YFSETQ. The CDR3 consists of 17 residues. Here the CDR3 reads CASSLNLQGMGNTEAFF.

The chain combines TRBV5-1 with TRBJ1-4. Germline V gives CDR1 SGHRS, CDR2 YFSETQ. CDR3 size: 16 residues. The CDR3 protein is CASSVDGPATNEKLFF.

This chain links TRBV29-1 with TRBJ2-7; absent DNA, TCRdb's TRBD1 call cannot be checked. CDR1 is SQVTM, CDR2 ANQGSEA, per germline. The CDR3 consists of 16 residues. The CDR3 protein is CSVTAVDGGRLYEQYF.

V gene TRBV27 combines with J gene TRBJ2-1; TCRdb lists TRBD2, though no DNA is available to test this call. The CDR3 spans 16 residues. Germline values: CDR1 MNHEY, CDR2 SMNVEV (reference sequence). CDR3 region: CASSLRASGRMDEQFF.

J is TRBJ2-7 and V is TRBV12-3 or TRBV12-4; TCRdb names TRBD2, which stays unverified in the absence of DNA. This CDR3 comprises 14 residues. This CDR3 reads CASRAGLAGYEQYF.

V is TRBV7-8 and J is TRBJ2-1; the TRBD2 assignment by TCRdb is unverifiable without DNA. Germline CDR1 SGHVS, CDR2 FQNEAQ. This CDR3 is 16 amino acids long. The CDR3 protein is CASSPSIPSSYNEQFF.

The chain uses TRBV15 and TRBJ2-1; TCRdb lists TRBD2, though no DNA is available to test this call. The CDR3 extends over 15 amino acids. Per germline, CDR1 LNHNV and CDR2 YYDKDF (reference sequence). CDR3 sequence: CATSRTSGGYNEQFF. The complete variable domain, with remaining parts taken from reference TRBV15 and TRBJ2-1, reads DAMVIQNPRYQVTQFGKPVTLSCSQTLNHNVMYWYQQKSSQAPKLLFHYYDKDFNNEADTPDNFQSRRPNTSFCFLDIRSPGLGDTAMYLCATSRTSGGYNEQFFGPGTRLTVL.

The chain links TRBV20-1 to TRBJ2-3; TCRdb gives TRBD2 as the D gene, but with no DNA this cannot be confirmed. The CDR3 spans 14 residues. Germline CDR1 and CDR2: DFQATT and SNEGSKA (reference sequence). The CDR3 reads CSATTGPWEVTQYF.

V gene TRBV5-5 combines with J gene TRBJ2-1; checking the TCRdb D call of TRBD1 is not possible without DNA. The CDR3 runs 15 residues. CDR1 and CDR2 from the germline V gene are SGHKS and YYEKEE (reference sequence). The CDR3 loop is CASSFVRVSYNEQFF.

This rearrangement joins TRBV25-1 to TRBJ2-7; the TCRdb call, TRBD1, lacks DNA for checking. This CDR3 is built from 14 residues. Germline assignment: CDR1 MGHDK and CDR2 SYGVNS. CDR3 protein: CASSVWRQGYEQYF.

The chain is built from TRBV28 and TRBJ1-4. Germline CDR1 MDHEN, CDR2 SYDVKM. The CDR3 has 16 residues. The CDR3 protein is CASSLWADPHNEKLFF.

V usage is TRBV12-3 or TRBV12-4 and J usage is TRBJ2-1. This CDR3 contains 16 residues. CDR3 sequence reads: CASSPTRVSSYNEQFF.

The V call is TRBV5-1, the J call TRBJ2-2; TCRdb outputs TRBD1, but without DNA this stays unchecked. From germline, CDR1 is SGHRS and CDR2 YFSETQ. The CDR3 extends over 14 amino acids. The CDR3 reads CASSPGTNTGELFF.

The chain has TRBV20-1 and TRBJ2-3. The germline CDR1 and CDR2 sequences are DFQATT and SNEGSKA (reference sequence). CDR3 length: 12 amino acids. The CDR3 spells CSANPRTDTQYF.

The V and J genes are TRBV6-5 and TRBJ1-2; TCRdb designates TRBD1, a call that cannot be tested without DNA. The CDR3 is 18 amino acids. Germline loops: CDR1 MNHEY, CDR2 SVGAGI. This chain's CDR3 is CASSYSRGRVTPNYGYTF.

The chain recombines TRBV18 with TRBJ1-5; TCRdb's D call, TRBD1, is unchecked because there is no DNA. The CDR3 runs to 15 residues. The germline gives CDR1 KGHSH, CDR2 LQKENI. This chain's CDR3 is CASSQGQGIWQPQHF.

The chain combines TRBV2 with TRBJ1-5; no DNA is available, so the TRBD1 call from TCRdb remains unchecked. The CDR3 length is 15 residues. Germline assignment: CDR1 SNHLY and CDR2 FYNNEI. CDR3 loop: CASGLTGVRDQPQHF.

The V call is TRBV6-5, the J call TRBJ1-3. The CDR3 totals 15 residues. Germline CDR1 MNHEY, CDR2 SVGAGI. The CDR3 is CASSYYPNAGNTIYF.

The J gene is TRBJ2-1, the V gene TRBV7-2; the TRBD1 assignment by TCRdb is unverifiable without DNA. The germline V gene has CDR1 SGHTA and CDR2 FQGNSA. The CDR3 runs to 15 residues. The CDR3 is CASGPPLSSYNEQFF.

The V and J genes are TRBV4-1 and TRBJ2-3. The CDR3 is made up of 12 amino acids. Germline CDR1 and CDR2: MGHRA and YSYEKL. The CDR3 region is CASSQGRDTQYF.